The clone carrying this TCR beta chain was detected ten times or more. As yet, its antigen is unknown. The read ends 3 residues early relative to the CDR3; the germline J gene fills the gap. The CDR3 is made up of 15 amino acids. The germline V gene encodes CDR1 SGHTA and CDR2 FQGTGA. V was pared by 2 bases and J by 4 bases, with 4 bases of the junction left unmatched. CVID and control samples used equivalent genomic DNA input. TCRdb keeps only in-frame clones here, not all; method: immunoSEQ multiplex PCR. The data list around 13,000 clones, none observed once; over 8% falls to the top ten. These data belong to a study of T cell clonality in common variable immunodeficiency. Study outcomes and limitations: Common variable immunodeficiency TCR beta sequences reportedly had fewer deletions and N-nucleotide insertions.

No CVID subject was ill or on immunomodulatory drugs when sampled. Material for sequencing was peripheral blood mononuclear cells. The chain joins TRBV7-3 to TRBJ2-3; 9 bases line up with TRBD2. The receptor's source is a human donor with common variable immunodeficiency. Partial CDR3 DNA: TGTGCCAGCAGCTTATTGGGCGGGGGGGCAGATACG. Encoded protein: CASSLLGGGADT. The CDR3 as a whole reads CASSLLGGGADTQYF.